This T cell receptor beta chain originates from a study of T cell responses to AZD1222 COVID-19 vaccine. Data came from immunoSEQ multiplex PCR; TCRdb stores just in-frame clones and leaves some out. The sample shows 120,000 to 150,000 clones, about 94% of them seen only once. V was trimmed by 0 bases and J by 3 bases, leaving 14 bases between them. Germline CDR1 reads LGHNA; CDR2 reads YSLEER. CDR3 size: 16 residues. Findings of the study overall: The span of vaccine-associated CD4 TCRs extended across spike, with dominance at 160-218 and 743-854.

This clone has a handful of counts. Its antigen is as yet unknown. This sample comprised peripheral blood, obtained 28 days after the second AZD1222 dose. The sequence derives from an adult who received the AZD1222 COVID-19 vaccine. The rearrangement joins TRBV4-3 to TRBJ1-2, with D possibly matching TRBD1 (5 bases). Here the CDR3 reads CASSQESFGTDYGYTF. DNA for the CDR3: TGCGCCAGCAGCCAAGAATCCTTCGGGACCGACTATGGCTACACCTTC.